The sequence of this TCR beta chain was determined in a study of blood T cell repertoires in COVID-19. Study details: Both acute and convalescent COVID-19 samples were obtained from the United States, Italy and Spain. T cells, B-cell-depleted T cells, or PBMCs provided the cDNA or gDNA that served as material.

CDR1 is MNHNY, CDR2 SVGAGI, per germline (reference sequence). With V trimmed by 6 bases and J by 7 bases, 6 bases remained unmatched. CDR3 length: 14 residues. In the study's own analysis: Amplification of reference gene primers provided the estimated nucleated cell counts. Repertoires were generated with immunoSEQ multiplex PCR, while TCRdb's copy carries only in-frame clones and drops some. That table gives V, J and clone size, and the DNA gave D and trimming. The sample records some 260,000 clones, approximately 77% being singletons. The sequencing sample was made of peripheral blood. The TCR comes from a woman under 30 with acute or convalescent COVID-19. The chain is built from TRBV6-6 and TRBJ1-6, with 7 positions matching TRBD1. CDR3 in DNA: TGTGCCAGCAGATCGACAGGGAACAATTCACCCCTCCACTTT. It encodes CASRSTGNNSPLHF.